This T cell receptor (beta chain) was sequenced during a study of T-cell memory formation after mild COVID-19. Germline CDR1 and CDR2: MNHNS and SASEGT. Trimming left V 4 bases short and J 4 bases short, with 11 bases between. The CDR3 covers 13 residues. From the 5' RACE reads, TCRdb called clonotypes with MiXCR, one entry per CDR3 protein. In the table there are about 110,000 distinct CDR3 sequences, 9.5% to 15% of which are singletons. The sequencing sample was made of PBMCs or a T cell subset sorted from them (not recorded which). The sequence came from an adult woman who had mild COVID-19 (a few samples of this study predate the infection). Cell type and time point are not known. This chain joins TRBV6-1 and TRBJ2-7; either TRBD1 or TRBD2 may fit D (5 bases each). The CDR3 sequence: CASSGWDRYEQYV. In DNA form, the CDR3 reads TGTGCCAGCAGTGGTTGGGACCGGTACGAGCAGTACGTC.